This TCR beta chain stems from a study of persistence of HIV-infected CD4 T cells. The libraries were made with immunoSEQ version 4 in survey mode. Sequenced by immunoSEQ multiplex PCR; TCRdb stores in-frame clones only, minus some. The sample has under 50,000 clones, about 90% seen once. Nonspecific anti-CD3/anti-CD28 bead stimulation represents the broad CD4+ T cell repertoire. CD4+ T cells upregulating both CD40 ligand and CD69 were sorted as responding cells. The CDR3 runs to 13 residues. V lost 3 bases, J lost 4 bases, and 9 bases lay in between. Germline assignment: CDR1 MRHNA and CDR2 SNTAGT. As regards this clone: Its specificity is not known.

The receptor's source is an adult woman with HIV who was CMV-seropositive. The source was CD4+ T cells sorted from PBMCs after roughly 18-hour stimulation, collected from a patient who received antiretroviral therapy. The chain uses TRBV6-4 and TRBJ2-5; D not resolved. DNA for the CDR3: TGTGCCAGCAGTGAATTCCCCGGAGAGACCCAGTACTTC. It yields the protein CASSEFPGETQYF.